This TCR beta chain was documented in a study of blood T cells in healthy people across ages. Study-wide results and caveats: Long-lived donors exceeded aged donors in naive CD4+ cells and diversity. Strong correlation existed between TCR beta diversity and naive T cell percentage.

For the second PCR, which ran for 7 to 11 cycles, a sample-barcoded 5' primer and a J-beta primer mix were used. MiXCR, run by TCRdb on the 5' RACE reads, gives a single entry per CDR3 protein. Of more than 1,400,000 distinct CDR3 sequences listed, around 42% are singletons. It was approximately 10 milliliters of peripheral blood that were drawn from each donor. A minimum of 7 million PBMCs was isolated per sample. Germline values: CDR1 SGDLS, CDR2 YYNGEE. The CDR3 is made up of 15 amino acids. V was clipped by 0 bases and J by 6 bases, with 13 bases between them. Worth noting for this clonotype: No antigen is known for it.

The sequenced material came from blood. The V and J genes are TRBV9 and TRBJ2-1; maybe TRBD2 (5 bases). This TCR derives from a woman between 18 and 29 years old in good health. CDR3 sequence: CASSVVDGVGNEQFF. The CDR3 DNA is TGTGCCAGCAGCGTAGTGGACGGGGTGGGCAATGAGCAGTTCTTC.